Below are 24 T cell receptor beta chains sequenced from a single sample in a study of radiation and T cells in renal cell carcinoma. TCRdb's copy holds only in-frame clones and misses some; the assay was immunoSEQ multiplex PCR. The sample contains about 59,000 clones, about three quarters of which appear only once. Regarding time point: baseline pretreatment blood. Indicated treatment: 15 Gy SBRT to primary tumor, nephrectomy 4 weeks later. The starting material was blood, obtained from a patient whose treatment included radiotherapy and nephrectomy. Receptors were obtained from a man aged 55 to 70 with renal cell carcinoma.

This chain joins TRBV5-4 and TRBJ2-5; TRBD2 aligns across 12 bases. This CDR3 region has 15 residues. With V trimmed by 5 bases and J by 5 bases, 7 bases remained unmatched. Per germline, CDR1 SGHNT and CDR2 YYREEE (reference sequence). CDR3 region: CASRSRTSGDETQYF. The CDR3 coding sequence is TGTGCCAGCAGAAGCCGGACTAGCGGGGATGAGACCCAGTACTTC.

The chain links TRBV5-5 to TRBJ2-3, with TRBD2 matching 9 bases. The V gene's germline CDR1 is SGHKS and CDR2 YYEKEE (reference sequence). The CDR3 contains 16 residues. The V and J ends lost 0 bases and 4 bases, in that order; junction bases with no gene match: 6. In DNA, the CDR3 is TGTGCCAGCAGCTTGGTTCCGCGGGGGGGCGCAGATACGCAGTATTTT. As protein: CASSLVPRGGADTQYF.

The chain has TRBV18 and TRBJ1-3; D possibly corresponds to TRBD1 (6 bases). Germline CDR1 reads KGHSH; CDR2 reads LQKENI. This CDR3 region has 20 residues. V lost 6 bases, J lost 0 bases, and 27 bases lay in between. In nucleotides, the CDR3 is TGTGCCAGCTCCCCTGCACGGATGTTGGGGGGCCTTAGCTCTGGAAACACCATATATTTT. It specifies CASSPARMLGGLSSGNTIYF.

V usage is TRBV28 and J usage is TRBJ1-1; D not certain. Germline V lookup: CDR1 MDHEN, CDR2 SYDVKM. The germline V and J ends were trimmed by 7 bases and 6 bases, with 9 bases remaining between them. This CDR3 region has 11 residues. The CDR3 is CASTLGAEAFF. CDR3 nucleotides: TGTGCCAGCACATTAGGCGCTGAAGCTTTCTTT. Complete variable domain (other parts from reference TRBV28 and TRBJ1-1): DVKVTQSSRYLVKRTGEKVFLECVQDMDHENMFWYRQDPGLGLRLIYFSYDVKMKEKGDIPEGYSVSREKKERFSLILESASTNQTSMYLCASTLGAEAFFGQGTRLTVV.

For the CDR3, the DNA is TGTGCCTGGGTGGGGCGGGGGTTTCCCGGGGCCAACGTCCTGACTTTC. It yields the protein CAWVGRGFPGANVLTF. This chain links TRBV30 with TRBJ2-6, with 7 bases aligning to TRBD2. Germline V gives CDR1 GTSNPN, CDR2 SVGIG (reference sequence). This CDR3 has 16 amino acids. J gave up 4 bases and V 5 bases, and 11 bases lay outside the gene matches.

The chain joins TRBV6-1 to TRBJ2-7, with D unclear. This CDR3 comprises 12 residues. The V gene lost 1 base and the J gene lost 3 bases, with 4 bases spanning the gap. Germline V gives CDR1 MNHNS, CDR2 SASEGT. Here the CDR3 reads CASSEGSYEQYV. The CDR3 nucleotides are TGTGCCAGCAGTGAAGGCAGCTACGAGCAGTACGTC.

J is TRBJ2-1 and V is TRBV12-5, with 11 bases that match TRBD1. The CDR3 spans 15 residues. The germline gives CDR1 LGHNT, CDR2 FRNRAP. The J segment lost 8 bases and the V segment lost 4 bases, leaving 7 bases of the junction unmatched. The CDR3 loop reads CASGWGQGDSDEQFF. CDR3 coding DNA: TGTGCTAGTGGTTGGGGACAGGGGGATAGCGATGAGCAGTTCTTC. The entire variable domain, with the rest obtained from reference TRBV12-5 and TRBJ2-1, is as follows: DARVTQTPRHKVTEMGQEVTMRCQPILGHNTVFWYRQTMMQGLELLAYFRNRAPLDDSGMPKDRFSAEMPDATLATLKIQPSEPRDSAVYFCASGWGQGDSDEQFFGPGTRLTVL.

This clone was found once. V is TRBV11-2 and J is TRBJ2-7; TRBD1 agrees at 9 bases. The CDR3 has 14 residues. Trimming removed 5 bases from V and 6 bases from J; junction bases left unmatched: 8. From germline, CDR1 is SGHAT and CDR2 FQNNGV. This CDR3 reads CASSMDRGSREQYF. Written as DNA, the CDR3 is TGTGCCAGCAGCATGGACAGGGGCAGTCGCGAGCAGTACTTC.

This clone was found once. The chain links TRBV6-1 to TRBJ1-1; the D is unclear. Per the germline V gene, CDR1 is MNHNS and CDR2 is SASEGT. CDR3 length: 14 residues. The germline V and J ends were trimmed by 6 bases and 0 bases, with 11 bases remaining between them. In nucleotides, the CDR3 is TGTGCCAGCAGAACGACACAGATGAACACTGAAGCTTTCTTT. Translation: CASRTTQMNTEAFF.

DNA of the CDR3: TGTGCCAGCAGCTTCTCCGGGGCCGGGGATACGCAGTATTTT. It encodes CASSFSGAGDTQYF. J is TRBJ2-3 and V is TRBV11-2, with D possibly being TRBD1 or TRBD2 (5 bases each). Per germline, CDR1 SGHAT and CDR2 FQNNGV. The V end lost 3 bases, the J end lost 6 bases, and 13 bases lay between the germline ends. This CDR3 is 14 amino acids long.

The chain couples TRBV5-1 to TRBJ1-2, with a weak D call TRBD1 (5 bases). CDR1 and CDR2 from the germline V gene are SGHRS and YFSETQ. The CDR3 covers 16 residues. With 4 bases removed from V and 3 bases from J, the gap between germline ends came to 19 bases. The CDR3 sequence is CASSERGDVWDYGYTF. CDR3 DNA sequence: TGCGCCAGCAGCGAGAGGGGCGACGTTTGGGACTATGGCTACACCTTC.

This chain joins TRBV7-8 and TRBJ2-7; 9 nucleotides align to TRBD2. The CDR3 runs to 16 residues. Germline V gene lookup returns CDR1 SGHVS and CDR2 FQNEAQ. The trim removed 8 bases at V and 3 bases at J, leaving 14 bases unmatched. CDR3 nucleotide sequence: TGTGCCAGCCAAGGCGGGCGGGAGGGCCCGTACTACGAGCAGTACGTC. Its protein product is CASQGGREGPYYEQYV.

This chain uses TRBV18 with TRBJ2-1; D remains ambiguous. The CDR3 extends over 13 amino acids. Looked up from germline, CDR1 is KGHSH and CDR2 is LQKENI. The V end was cut by 1 base, the J end by 7 bases, with 8 bases between. The CDR3 DNA reads TGTGCCAGCTCACCACGTAGCCCTAATGAGCAGTTCTTC. Protein: CASSPRSPNEQFF.

This chain links TRBV30 with TRBJ1-2; 7 nucleotides align to TRBD1. The trim removed 1 base at V and 5 bases at J, leaving 1 base unmatched. Germline values: CDR1 GTSNPN, CDR2 SVGIG (reference sequence). This CDR3 is 12 amino acids long. CDR3 residues: CAWSGQGYGYTF. CDR3 bases: TGTGCCTGGAGTGGACAGGGATATGGCTACACCTTC.

The chain carries TRBV14 and TRBJ1-5; D perhaps matches TRBD1 (5 bases). This CDR3 comprises 23 residues. V lost 0 bases and J 0 bases, leaving 30 bases between the germline ends. From germline, CDR1 is SGHDN and CDR2 FVKESK. This CDR3 is CASSQDNLPPLAGLGTSNQPQHF. As DNA, the CDR3 is TGTGCCAGCAGCCAAGATAATCTCCCCCCCCTCGCCGGTTTAGGGACTAGCAATCAGCCCCAGCATTTT.

The chain joins TRBV29-1 to TRBJ1-2; D gene unclear. The germline V and J ends were trimmed by 2 bases and 5 bases, with 9 bases remaining between them. The CDR3 spans 12 residues. CDR1 is SQVTM and CDR2 is ANQGSEA in the germline V gene. The CDR3 spells CSVETRGYGYTF. CDR3 sequence (DNA): TGCAGCGTTGAAACCCGAGGGTATGGCTACACCTTC. The complete variable domain, with remaining parts taken from reference TRBV29-1 and TRBJ1-2, reads SAVISQKPSRDICQRGTSLTIQCQVDSQVTMMFWYRQQPGQSLTLIATANQGSEATYESGFVIDKFPISRPNLTFSTLTVSNMSPEDSSIYLCSVETRGYGYTFGSGTRLTVV.

The chain employs TRBV29-1 and TRBJ2-3; 9 bases are shared with TRBD2. V dropped 1 base and J dropped 2; count of bases not matched to a gene: 7. The CDR3 sequence is 16 residues long. Germline loops: CDR1 SQVTM, CDR2 ANQGSEA. The CDR3 reads CSVEGRAGGPTDTQYF. CDR3 nucleotides: TGCAGCGTTGAAGGACGGGCGGGAGGGCCCACAGATACGCAGTATTTT.

The V call is TRBV7-2, the J call TRBJ1-2, with a possible D match to TRBD1 (6 bases). Germline assignment: CDR1 SGHTA and CDR2 FQGNSA. CDR3 size: 15 residues. Trimming shortened V by 1 base and J by 7 bases, and 16 bases separated the two germline ends. The CDR3 coding sequence is TGTGCCAGCAGCTTAGTAGCAGGGGAGAGAGGTGGCTACACCTTC. It is translated as CASSLVAGERGGYTF.

V gene TRBV18 combines with J gene TRBJ2-1; 9 bases fit TRBD2. The CDR3 spans 15 residues. V lost 6 bases and J lost 4; bases outside the gene matches: 7. In germline, CDR1 is KGHSH, CDR2 LQKENI. DNA of the CDR3: TGTGCCAGCTCCCTTAGACTAGCGGATTACAATGAGCAGTTCTTC. Encoded protein: CASSLRLADYNEQFF.

V and J are TRBV4-1 and TRBJ2-5; D is undetermined. This CDR3 has 14 amino acids. Trimming shortened V by 0 bases and J by 8 bases, and 13 bases separated the two germline ends. CDR1 is MGHRA, CDR2 YSYEKL, per germline. This CDR3 is CASSQESSRQTQYF. The CDR3 bases are TGCGCCAGCAGCCAAGAGTCCTCAAGACAAACCCAGTACTTC.

The chain combines TRBV15 with TRBJ2-6; D perhaps matches TRBD2 (6 bases). This CDR3 spans 17 amino acids. Germline V lookup: CDR1 LNHNV, CDR2 YYDKDF (reference sequence). Trimming took 5 bases from V and 2 from J, leaving 16 bases between them. This CDR3 reads CATSGDFYRTGANVLTF. CDR3 DNA sequence: TGTGCCACCAGCGGGGACTTTTACAGGACTGGGGCCAACGTCCTGACTTTC.

The rearrangement uses TRBV2 and TRBJ2-7; TRBD2 might be the D (6 bases). The germline V and J ends were trimmed by 4 bases and 4 bases, with 14 bases remaining between them. The CDR3 is 14 residues long. Germline CDR1 SNHLY, CDR2 FYNNEI. CDR3 sequence (DNA): TGTGCCAGCAGTGCCTTCTCGGGAGAATACGAGCAGTACGTC. It translates to CASSAFSGEYEQYV.

The chain has TRBV7-8 and TRBJ2-1; TRBD2 matches 7 bases. The CDR3 runs 16 residues. Germline CDR1 SGHVS, CDR2 FQNEAQ. J was trimmed by 8 bases and V by 8 bases; bases with no gene match: 18. The DNA of the CDR3 is TGTGCCAGCTTTTGGGGCGGGAGACCGGATCGGGATGAGCAGTTCTTC. Translated, it gives CASFWGGRPDRDEQFF.

The genes are TRBV6-5 and TRBJ1-1; D may be TRBD1 (6 bases). The CDR3 runs to 15 residues. V shed 4 bases and J shed 5 bases, with 17 bases lying between them. Germline V gives CDR1 MNHEY, CDR2 SVGAGI. CDR3 sequence (DNA): TGTGCCAGCAGTTTAGACGGGACACAAGCAACTGAAGCTTTCTTT. It is translated as CASSLDGTQATEAFF.